What follows describes a single TCR beta chain. The V gene end was trimmed by 5 bases and the J gene end by 5 bases; junction bases not matched to a gene: 11. The germline V gene encodes CDR1 SNHLY and CDR2 FYNNEI. This CDR3 has 16 amino acids. Sequencing was performed with immunoSEQ multiplex PCR; in TCRdb, only in-frame clones are kept and a portion is missing. Among over 2 million clones listed, around 95% were seen once. This record comes from a study of shared clonotypes between healthy human individuals. The V and J genes are TRBV2 and TRBJ2-1; TRBD2 aligns across 8 bases. This clonotype was sampled from a man aged 18 to 30 in good health. Sequences were obtained from naive CD4+ T cells sorted from blood. Described subset: CD45RA+ positively selected. CDR3 DNA: TGTGCCAGCAGTCTTACCTCGGGACTAGTCCACAATGAGCAGTTCTTC. It translates to CASSLTSGLVHNEQFF.